The 11 T cell receptor beta chains listed next were all sequenced from one sample in a study of T cell repertoires in cytomegalovirus infection. These TCRs are of unknown antigen specificity. From the reads, TCRdb called clonotypes with MiXCR, one entry per CDR3 protein. The profile covers 200,000 or so distinct CDR3 sequences, with about 40% appearing a single time and roughly three fifths taken by the ten largest. The specimen was CD8+ T cells from cultured PBMCs, collected from culture after CMV antigen stimulation. The receptor set was obtained from a human donor in good health (CMV status not recorded). Some clones in this sample may be carry-over from other donors' samples.

The chain employs TRBV7-9 and TRBJ1-6, with D uncertain. The CDR3 contains 12 residues. Germline V gives CDR1 SEHNR, CDR2 FQNEAQ (reference sequence). The germline V and J ends were trimmed by 6 bases and 9 bases, with 9 bases remaining between them. In nucleotides, the CDR3 is TGTGCCAGCAGGGGTGGAGGTTCACCCCTCCACTTT. Its translation: CASRGGGSPLHF. The full variable domain, in which reference TRBV7-9 and TRBJ1-6 provide the parts outside the CDR3, is DTGVSQNPRHKITKRGQNVTFRCDPISEHNRLYWYRQTLGQGPEFLTYFQNEAQLEKSRLLSDRFSAERPKGSFSTLEIQRTEQGDSAMYLCASRGGGSPLHFGNGTRLTVT.

This clonotype has only a few counts. This chain uses TRBV27 with TRBJ2-3; 15 bases fit TRBD2. This CDR3 spans 17 amino acids. In germline, CDR1 is MNHEY, CDR2 SMNVEV (reference sequence). Trimming took 3 bases from V and 3 from J; bases not matched to a gene: 4. The CDR3: CASSFPGLAGGTDTQYF. The CDR3 DNA sequence: TGTGCCAGCAGTTTCCCGGGACTAGCGGGGGGTACAGATACGCAGTATTTT.

A remark on this clonotype: A much bigger clone sits one base away, suggesting this may be a read error. The V call is TRBV7-2, the J call TRBJ1-4; D gene unclear. V was pared by 1 base and J by 4 bases, with 7 bases between. This CDR3 comprises 14 residues. Germline values: CDR1 SGHTA, CDR2 FQGNSA. CDR3 nucleotides: TGTGCCAGCAGCTTAGTAGTGGTTAATGAAAAACTGTTTTTT. Protein sequence: CASSLVVVNEKLFF.

The rearrangement uses TRBV27 and TRBJ2-7; tentative D call: TRBD2 (5 bases). CDR3 length: 14 amino acids. Germline V lookup: CDR1 MNHEY, CDR2 SMNVEV (reference sequence). With 5 bases removed from V and 5 bases from J, the gap between germline ends came to 16 bases. Here the CDR3 reads CASSPSLGTDEQYF. The DNA of the CDR3 is TGTGCCAGCAGTCCTAGCCTGGGTACCGACGAGCAGTACTTC.

The DNA of the CDR3 is TGTGCCAGCAGCCTAGGCCCTAGCGGGAGCCGGTGGACAGATACGCAGTATTTT. Translation: CASSLGPSGSRWTDTQYF. The J gene is TRBJ2-3, the V gene TRBV7-3; 10 positions agree with TRBD2. J lost 3 bases, V lost 5 bases, and 14 bases had no gene match. CDR3 size: 18 residues. CDR1 is SGHTA, CDR2 FQGTGA, per germline.

The chain links TRBV7-9 to TRBJ1-2, with 9 bases fitting TRBD1. Per the germline V gene, CDR1 is SEHNR and CDR2 is FQNEAQ (reference sequence). The CDR3 spans 16 residues. V trimming: 4 bases; J trimming: 4 bases; junction bases outside the gene matches: 10. CDR3 nucleotides: TGTGCCAGCAGCTCCGGCGGGGACAGGGAGGGCTATGGCTACACCTTC. This encodes CASSSGGDREGYGYTF.

This clonotype was detected only a few times. This chain joins TRBV29-1 and TRBJ2-7, with D tentatively TRBD1 (5 bases). The germline gives CDR1 SQVTM, CDR2 ANQGSEA. V was clipped by 4 bases and J by 5 bases, with 12 bases between them. This CDR3 spans 12 amino acids. The CDR3 protein is CSVGGRADEQYF. The CDR3 nucleotides are TGCAGCGTTGGGGGCAGGGCGGACGAGCAGTACTTC.

This chain links TRBV19 with TRBJ1-1; no clear D gene. The CDR3 has 15 amino acids. V was shortened by 1 base and J by 0 bases, with 9 bases between the two germline ends. CDR1 and CDR2 (germline): LNHDA, SQIVND (reference sequence). The CDR3 sequence: CASSIGGLLNTEAFF. The CDR3 bases are TGTGCCAGTAGTATAGGAGGTCTCTTGAACACTGAAGCTTTCTTT. Using reference TRBV19 and TRBJ1-1 for the parts outside the CDR3, the full variable domain is DGGITQSPKYLFRKEGQNVTLSCEQNLNHDAMYWYRQDPGQGLRLIYYSQIVNDFQKGDIAEGYSVSREKKESFPLTVTSAQKNPTAFYLCASSIGGLLNTEAFFGQGTRLTVV.

This sequence joins TRBV7-3 and TRBJ2-7; no clear D gene. Trimming cost V 2 bases and J 2 bases, with 7 bases left between them. CDR1 SGHTA and CDR2 FQGTGA come from the germline V gene. The CDR3 totals 13 residues. CDR3 in amino acids: CASSLDPTYEQYF. The CDR3 nucleotides are TGTGCCAGCAGCTTAGACCCAACCTACGAGCAGTACTTC.

J is TRBJ1-2 and V is TRBV29-1; D may be TRBD1 (6 bases). Germline V gives CDR1 SQVTM, CDR2 ANQGSEA. The CDR3 is 13 amino acids. The germline V and J ends were trimmed by 6 bases and 1 base, with 12 bases remaining between them. The CDR3 loop is CSVGGAGNYGYTF. The CDR3 bases are TGCAGCGTCGGGGGGGCCGGTAACTATGGCTACACCTTC.

The gene calls are TRBV6-6 and TRBJ1-2; 9 bases align to TRBD1. The junction had 7 bases not matched to a gene; V was cut back by 6 bases and J by 2 bases. This CDR3 comprises 15 residues. CDR1 and CDR2 (germline): MNHNY, SVGAGI (reference sequence). CDR3 bases: TGTGCCAGCAGCAATCGGGACAGGGCGAACTATGGCTACACCTTC. The encoded protein is CASSNRDRANYGYTF.